This entry lists 7 T cell receptor beta chains sequenced from one sample in a study of cytomegalovirus exposure and HLA in healthy donors. PCR used 60 Vbeta primers and 13 Jbeta primers. Profiled with immunoSEQ multiplex PCR; TCRdb holds only in-frame clones, not every one. This table holds approximately 130,000 clones, over 70% found once. Sequences were obtained from PBMCs. The source is a woman between 40 and 55 years old in good health and CMV-seronegative.

V is TRBV5-1 and J is TRBJ2-5, with D tentatively TRBD1 (7 bases). The CDR3 consists of 17 residues. Trimming pared 2 bases from V and 2 bases from J, leaving 19 bases between. Per the germline V gene, CDR1 is SGHRS and CDR2 is YFSETQ. The CDR3 DNA reads as TGCGCCAGCAGCTTAAGTGGAGGGACAGCAGTTCAAGAGACCCAGTACTTC. The encoded protein is CASSLSGGTAVQETQYF.

V usage is TRBV4-2 and J usage is TRBJ2-1; 11 bases fit TRBD2. V was pared by 2 bases and J by 2 bases, with 2 bases of the junction left unmatched. Germline V gene lookup returns CDR1 LGHNA and CDR2 YNFKEQ. CDR3 length: 16 residues. DNA for the CDR3: TGTGCCAGCAGCCAATCACTAGCGGGAGCCTACAATGAGCAGTTCTTC. Protein: CASSQSLAGAYNEQFF.

This chain links TRBV2 with TRBJ1-2; D perhaps matches TRBD1 (6 bases). V dropped 7 bases and J dropped 8 bases, with 20 bases sitting between them. Germline loops: CDR1 SNHLY, CDR2 FYNNEI. This CDR3 has 14 amino acids. The CDR3 nucleotides are TGTGCCAGCAACCACCGGGATCAAGGACAGGGCTACACCTTC. It yields the protein CASNHRDQGQGYTF.

This chain uses TRBV9 with TRBJ1-1, with D possibly being TRBD1 (5 bases). This CDR3 comprises 15 residues. The V and J ends lost 6 bases and 1 base respectively, with 16 bases between them. Germline CDR1 SGDLS, CDR2 YYNGEE. CDR3 residues: CASNSGRDGNTEAFF. CDR3 in DNA: TGTGCCAGCAACTCCGGCAGGGATGGGAACACTGAAGCTTTCTTT.

The chain has TRBV6-4 and TRBJ1-6, with 10 nucleotides matching TRBD1. The CDR3 is made up of 14 amino acids. Germline CDR1 reads MRHNA; CDR2 reads SNTAGT. The trim removed 5 bases at V and 7 bases at J, leaving 2 bases unmatched. The CDR3 region is CASSRGQGNSPLHF. For the CDR3, the DNA is TGTGCCAGCAGTAGGGGACAGGGGAATTCACCCCTCCACTTT.

The CDR3 DNA reads TGTGCCAGCAGTGGGGGGACAGACAGCAATCAGCCCCAGCATTTT. It specifies CASSGGTDSNQPQHF. The chain uses TRBV25-1 and TRBJ1-5; 7 bases map to TRBD1. There are 15 residues in the CDR3. The J segment lost 1 base and the V segment lost 4 bases, leaving 4 bases of the junction unmatched. Looked up from germline, CDR1 is MGHDK and CDR2 is SYGVNS.

This clone has more than one count but fewer than ten. This chain connects TRBV7-9 to TRBJ2-3, with D perhaps TRBD1 (5 bases). This CDR3 has 16 residues. CDR1 and CDR2 from the germline V gene are SEHNR and FQNEAQ (reference sequence). Trimming took 1 base from V and 0 from J, leaving 11 bases between them. The CDR3 is CASSLGQGTSTDTQYF. DNA for the CDR3: TGTGCCAGCAGCTTAGGGCAGGGCACTAGCACAGATACGCAGTATTTT.